This T cell receptor beta chain originates from a study of blood T cell repertoires in COVID-19. Germline CDR1 SNHLY, CDR2 FYNNEI. The CDR3 extends over 19 amino acids. V gave up 1 base and J gave up 4 bases; unmatched junction bases: 11. The data were produced by immunoSEQ multiplex PCR, yet TCRdb's version contains in-frame clones alone and is incomplete. The table includes under 450,000 clones, over 65% detected once. The sequence was collected from a human donor with acute or convalescent COVID-19. The donor label of this sample is uncertain. The sequencing input was peripheral blood. The chain carries TRBV2 and TRBJ2-5; 14 positions match TRBD2. The CDR3 DNA reads as TGTGCCAGCAGTGAAGGGTTGACTAGCGGGGGGGCCCGAGGAGAGACCCAGTACTTC. It translates to CASSEGLTSGGARGETQYF.